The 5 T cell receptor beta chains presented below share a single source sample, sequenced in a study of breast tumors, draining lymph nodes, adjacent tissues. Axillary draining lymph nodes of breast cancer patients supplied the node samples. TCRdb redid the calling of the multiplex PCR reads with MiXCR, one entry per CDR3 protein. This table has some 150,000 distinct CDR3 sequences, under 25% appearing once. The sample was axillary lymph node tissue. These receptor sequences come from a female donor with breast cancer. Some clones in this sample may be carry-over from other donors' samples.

The CDR3 DNA is TGTGCCGCCGGGAACACTGAAGCTTTCTTT. This gives the protein CAAGNTEAFF. This chain uses TRBV27 with TRBJ1-1; D not resolved. Trimming stripped 11 bases from V and 1 base from J, with 5 bases between. This CDR3 comprises 10 residues. Germline CDR1 and CDR2: MNHEY and SMNVEV (reference sequence).

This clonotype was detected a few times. CDR3 in DNA: TGCGCCAGCAGCTTCGGGCAGGGGATCGAGCAGTACTTC. This translates into CASSFGQGIEQYF. This chain connects TRBV5-1 to TRBJ2-7, with TRBD1 as a possible D gene (6 bases). CDR1 and CDR2 from the germline V gene are SGHRS and YFSETQ. Trimming stripped 2 bases from V and 6 bases from J, with 12 bases between. The CDR3 has 13 residues.

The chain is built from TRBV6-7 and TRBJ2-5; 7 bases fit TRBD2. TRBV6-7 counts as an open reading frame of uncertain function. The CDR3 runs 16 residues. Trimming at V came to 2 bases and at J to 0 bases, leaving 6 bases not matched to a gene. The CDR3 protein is CASSYGGGRHQETQYF. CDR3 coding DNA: TGTGCCAGCAGTTACGGGGGGGGGAGGCACCAAGAGACCCAGTACTTC.

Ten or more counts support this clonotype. DNA of the CDR3: TGTGCCAGCAGTGTGCCCAATGAGCAGTTCTTC. Protein sequence: CASSVPNEQFF. The chain is built from TRBV2 and TRBJ2-1; no definite D call. The CDR3 runs to 11 residues. The V end lost 4 bases, the J end lost 6 bases, and 4 bases lay between the germline ends. Germline V gene lookup returns CDR1 SNHLY and CDR2 FYNNEI. Combining the CDR3 with reference TRBV2 and TRBJ2-1 gives the whole variable domain EPEVTQTPSHQVTQMGQEVILRCVPISNHLYFYWYRQILGQKVEFLVSFYNNEISEKSEIFDDQFSVERPDGSNFTLKIRSTKLEDSAMYFCASSVPNEQFFGPGTRLTVL.

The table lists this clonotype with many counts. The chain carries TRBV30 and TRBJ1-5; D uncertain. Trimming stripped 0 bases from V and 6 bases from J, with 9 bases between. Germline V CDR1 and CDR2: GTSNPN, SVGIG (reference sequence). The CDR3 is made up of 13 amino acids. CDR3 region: CAWSVGGSQPQHF. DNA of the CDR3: TGTGCCTGGAGTGTGGGCGGGAGTCAGCCCCAGCATTTT.